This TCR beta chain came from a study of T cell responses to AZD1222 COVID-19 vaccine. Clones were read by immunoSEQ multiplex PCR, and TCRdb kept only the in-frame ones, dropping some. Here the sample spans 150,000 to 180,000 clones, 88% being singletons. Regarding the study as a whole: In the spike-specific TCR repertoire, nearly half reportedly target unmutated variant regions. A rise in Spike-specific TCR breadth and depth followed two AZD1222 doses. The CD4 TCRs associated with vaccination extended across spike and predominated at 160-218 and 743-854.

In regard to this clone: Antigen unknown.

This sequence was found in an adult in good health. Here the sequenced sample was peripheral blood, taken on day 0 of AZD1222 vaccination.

CDR3 sequence reads: CASSRPGQGAYTIYF. The CDR3 coding sequence is TGTGCCAGCAGCCGACCGGGACAGGGGGCATACACCATATATTTT. V and J are TRBV3-1 (or the pseudogene TRBV3-2) and TRBJ1-3, with 12 bases lining up with TRBD1. The CDR3 consists of 15 residues. Trimming removed 4 bases from V and 8 bases from J; junction bases left unmatched: 6. In germline, CDR1 is LGHDT, CDR2 YNNKEL (reference sequence).